These 4 T cell receptor beta chains originate from one sample sequenced in a study of T cell responses to AZD1222 COVID-19 vaccine. Profiled with immunoSEQ multiplex PCR; TCRdb holds only in-frame clones, not every one. The sample records some 150,000 clones, roughly 91% being singletons. The sample consisted of peripheral blood, taken on day 0 of AZD1222 vaccination. These receptors were obtained from an adult in good health.

The genes are TRBV11-3 and TRBJ2-1; D might be TRBD1 or TRBD2, each matching 5 bases. Trimming removed 5 bases at V and 9 bases at J, with 17 bases between. The CDR3 is made up of 14 amino acids. Germline assignment: CDR1 SGHNT and CDR2 YENEEA. The CDR3 region is CASSTHSGTVEQFF. The CDR3 coding sequence is TGTGCCAGCAGCACCCATTCCGGGACGGTTGAGCAGTTCTTC.

This chain joins TRBV27 and TRBJ2-1; 12 bases map to TRBD2. This CDR3 spans 17 amino acids. The trim removed 5 bases at V and 4 bases at J, leaving 9 bases unmatched. CDR1 and CDR2 (germline): MNHEY, SMNVEV (reference sequence). The CDR3 sequence: CASSLTTSGGPYNEQFF. The CDR3 coding sequence is TGTGCCAGCAGTCTCACGACTAGCGGGGGACCTTACAATGAGCAGTTCTTC.

A word on this clone: Different DNA sequences within this sample yield the same CDR3. This chain links TRBV5-4 with TRBJ2-1, with D possibly matching TRBD2 (7 bases). Germline V gene data show CDR1 as SGHNT and CDR2 as YYREEE (reference sequence). The CDR3 sequence is 15 residues long. V dropped 5 bases and J dropped 4 bases, with 16 bases sitting between them. The CDR3 reads CASSLRGGGYNEQFF. CDR3 nucleotides: TGTGCCAGCAGTCTTAGGGGGGGTGGTTACAATGAGCAGTTCTTC.

This clone was seen only once. This chain links TRBV7-3 with TRBJ1-3, with unresolved D. CDR1 SGHTA and CDR2 FQGTGA come from the germline V gene. Trimming left V 6 bases short and J 2 bases short, with 8 bases between. CDR3 length: 13 residues. CDR3 sequence: CASSAGTGNTIYF. CDR3 coding DNA: TGTGCCAGCAGTGCGGGAACTGGAAACACCATATATTTT. Full variable domain (rest looked up from reference TRBV7-3 and TRBJ1-3): GAGVSQTPSNKVTEKGKYVELRCDPISGHTALYWYRQSLGQGPEFLIYFQGTGAADDSGLPNDRFFAVRPEGSVSTLKIQRTERGDSAVYLCASSAGTGNTIYFGEGSWLTVV.